This record covers a single T cell receptor (beta chain). TCRdb processed the RT-PCR reads anew with MiXCR; each CDR3 protein has one entry. This table holds about 700,000 distinct CDR3 sequences, around 14% found once. This TCR came from a female donor in good health, serving as a healthy control. Sequencing was done on a sample of memory CD4+ T cells from blood.

CDR3 amino acids: CASGLGGGWDYGYTF. The CDR3 coding sequence is TGCGCCAGCGGACTTGGCGGGGGATGGGACTATGGCTACACCTTC. The chain uses TRBV5-1 and TRBJ1-2; TRBD1 might be the D (5 bases). Germline CDR1 and CDR2: SGHRS and YFSETQ. V lost 7 bases and J 3 bases, leaving 19 bases between the germline ends. CDR3 length equals 15 residues. Using reference TRBV5-1 and TRBJ1-2 for the parts outside the CDR3, the full variable domain is KAGVTQTPRYLIKTRGQQVTLSCSPISGHRSVSWYQQTPGQGLQFLFEYFSETQRNKGNFPGRFSGRQFSNSRSEMNVSTLELGDSALYLCASGLGGGWDYGYTFGSGTRLTVV.